At least ten counts were recorded for the clone carrying this TCR beta chain. Its antigen is undetermined. The sample originates from a study of response to subunit inactivated influenza vaccine. TCRdb analysed the RT-PCR reads with MiXCR anew, one entry per CDR3 protein. The sample gives 700,000 to 800,000 distinct CDR3 sequences, 15% to 20% of which show up once; 9.5% to 13% is in the top ten. V lost 0 bases and J 8 bases, leaving 8 bases between the germline ends. This CDR3 is built from 13 residues. Per the germline V gene, CDR1 is SGHTA and CDR2 is FQGNSA. Points from the study as a whole: The authors offered the suggestion that each seasonal influenza vaccination recruits few new T cells.

The gene calls are TRBV7-2 and TRBJ2-1; D ambiguous. The sequences come from PBMCs from blood, collected more than 4 days after vaccination. The sequence derives from a man aged 45-65 years who received an inactivated influenza vaccine. The CDR3 spells CASSLARVYEQFF. CDR3 sequence (DNA): TGTGCCAGCAGCTTAGCGCGCGTCTATGAGCAGTTCTTC.